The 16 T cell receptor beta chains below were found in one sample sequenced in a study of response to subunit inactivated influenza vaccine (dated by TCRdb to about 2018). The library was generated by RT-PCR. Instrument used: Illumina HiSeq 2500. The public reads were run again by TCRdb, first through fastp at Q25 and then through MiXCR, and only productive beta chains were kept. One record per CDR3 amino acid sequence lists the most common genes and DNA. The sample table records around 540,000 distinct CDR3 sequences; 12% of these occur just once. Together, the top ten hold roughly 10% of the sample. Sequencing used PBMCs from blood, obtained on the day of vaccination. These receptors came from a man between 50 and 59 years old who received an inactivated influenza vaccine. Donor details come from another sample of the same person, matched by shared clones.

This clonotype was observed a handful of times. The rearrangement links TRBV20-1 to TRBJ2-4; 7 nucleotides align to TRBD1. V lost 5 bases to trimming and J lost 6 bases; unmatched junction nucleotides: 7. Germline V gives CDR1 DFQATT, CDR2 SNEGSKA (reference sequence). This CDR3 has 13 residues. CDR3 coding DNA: TGCAGTGCTCTTGGGACAGAATCAAACATTCAGTACTTC. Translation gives CSALGTESNIQYF.

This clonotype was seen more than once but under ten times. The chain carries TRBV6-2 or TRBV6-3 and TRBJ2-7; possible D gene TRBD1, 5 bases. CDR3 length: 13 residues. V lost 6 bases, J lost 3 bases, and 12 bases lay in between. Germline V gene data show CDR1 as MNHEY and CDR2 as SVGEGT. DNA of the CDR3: TGTGCCAGCAGCTCAGGACACTACTACGAGCAGTACTTC. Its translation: CASSSGHYYEQYF.

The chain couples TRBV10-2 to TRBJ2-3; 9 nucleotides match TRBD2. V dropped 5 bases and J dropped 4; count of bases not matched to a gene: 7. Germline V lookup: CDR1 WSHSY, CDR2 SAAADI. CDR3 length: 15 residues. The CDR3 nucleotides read TGCGCCAGCAGTCCCAGCGGGGGGCGCGCAGATACGCAGTATTTT. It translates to CASSPSGGRADTQYF.

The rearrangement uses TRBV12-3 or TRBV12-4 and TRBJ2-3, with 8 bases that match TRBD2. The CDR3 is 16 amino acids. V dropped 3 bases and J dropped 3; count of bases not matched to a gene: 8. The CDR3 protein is CASSLGGTRGTDTQYF. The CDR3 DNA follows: TGTGCCAGCAGTTTGGGGGGGACTAGGGGGACAGATACGCAGTATTTT.

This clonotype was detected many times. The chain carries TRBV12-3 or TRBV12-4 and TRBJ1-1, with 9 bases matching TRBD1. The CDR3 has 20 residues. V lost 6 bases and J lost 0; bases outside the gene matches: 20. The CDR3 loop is CASSPRYRGLKIHMNTEAFF. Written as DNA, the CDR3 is TGTGCCAGCAGCCCCCGGTACAGGGGGCTTAAAATTCACATGAACACTGAAGCTTTCTTT.

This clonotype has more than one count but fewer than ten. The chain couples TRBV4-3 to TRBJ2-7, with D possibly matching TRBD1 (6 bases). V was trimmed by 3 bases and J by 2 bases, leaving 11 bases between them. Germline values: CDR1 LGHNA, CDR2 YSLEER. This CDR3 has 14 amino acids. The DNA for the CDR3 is TGCGCCAGCAGCCAGGACAGTGAAACCTACGAGCAGTACTTC. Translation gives CASSQDSETYEQYF.

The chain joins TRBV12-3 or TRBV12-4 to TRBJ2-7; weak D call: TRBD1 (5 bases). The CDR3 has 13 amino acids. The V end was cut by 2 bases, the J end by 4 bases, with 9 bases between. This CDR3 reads CASSLQDIYEQYF. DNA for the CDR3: TGTGCCAGCAGTTTACAGGACATATACGAGCAGTACTTC.

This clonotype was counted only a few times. CDR3 bases: TGTGCCAGCAGTCCGGGGGACAGACCCTACGAGCAGTACTTC. As protein: CASSPGDRPYEQYF. The V and J genes are TRBV12-3 or TRBV12-4 and TRBJ2-7, with D tentatively TRBD1 (7 bases). The CDR3 length is 14 residues. The V end lost 5 bases, the J end lost 2 bases, and 13 bases lay between the germline ends.

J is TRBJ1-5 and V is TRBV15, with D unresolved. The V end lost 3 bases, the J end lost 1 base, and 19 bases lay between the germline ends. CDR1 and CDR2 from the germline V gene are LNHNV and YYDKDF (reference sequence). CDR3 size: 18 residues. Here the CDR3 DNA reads TGTGCCACCAGCAGCCTACTCGGAGTGCGTTTGAGCAATCAGCCCCAGCATTTT. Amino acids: CATSSLLGVRLSNQPQHF.

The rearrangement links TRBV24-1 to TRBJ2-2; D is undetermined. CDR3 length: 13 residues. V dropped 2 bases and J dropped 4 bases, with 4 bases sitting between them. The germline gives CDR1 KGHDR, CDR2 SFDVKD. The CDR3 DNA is TGTGCCACCAGTGATTCCCTCACCGGGGAGCTGTTTTTT. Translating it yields CATSDSLTGELFF.

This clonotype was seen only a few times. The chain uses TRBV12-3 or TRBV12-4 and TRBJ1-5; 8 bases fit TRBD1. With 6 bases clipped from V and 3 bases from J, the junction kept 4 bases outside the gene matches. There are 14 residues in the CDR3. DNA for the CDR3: TGTGCCAGCAGCCGGACAGGGTTCAATCAGCCCCAGCATTTT. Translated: CASSRTGFNQPQHF.

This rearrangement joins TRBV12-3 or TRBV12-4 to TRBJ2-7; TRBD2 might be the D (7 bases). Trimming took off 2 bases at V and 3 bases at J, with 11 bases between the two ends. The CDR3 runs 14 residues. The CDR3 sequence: CASSLRGGDYEQYF. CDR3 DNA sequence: TGTGCCAGCAGTTTAAGGGGGGGGGACTACGAGCAGTACTTC.

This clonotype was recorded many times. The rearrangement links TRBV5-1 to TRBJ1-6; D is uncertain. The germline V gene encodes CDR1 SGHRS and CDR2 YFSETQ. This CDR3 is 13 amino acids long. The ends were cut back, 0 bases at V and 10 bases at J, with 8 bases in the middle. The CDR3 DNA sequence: TGCGCCAGCAGCTTGGGACCTGACTCACCCCTCCACTTT. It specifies CASSLGPDSPLHF.

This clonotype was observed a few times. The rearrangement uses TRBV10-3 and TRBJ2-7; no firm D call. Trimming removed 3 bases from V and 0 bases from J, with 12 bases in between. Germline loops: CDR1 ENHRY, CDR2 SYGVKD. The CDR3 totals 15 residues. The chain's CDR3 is CAISDVQQGSYEQYF. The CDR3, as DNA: TGTGCCATCAGTGACGTCCAGCAAGGCTCCTACGAGCAGTACTTC.

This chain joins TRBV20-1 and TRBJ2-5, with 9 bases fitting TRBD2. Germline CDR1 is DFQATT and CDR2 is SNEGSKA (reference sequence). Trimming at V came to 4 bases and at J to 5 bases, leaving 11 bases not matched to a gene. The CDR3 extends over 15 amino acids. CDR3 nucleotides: TGCAGTGCTATCCAGTTCGGGACTAGCAGGGAGACCCAGTACTTC. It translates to CSAIQFGTSRETQYF.

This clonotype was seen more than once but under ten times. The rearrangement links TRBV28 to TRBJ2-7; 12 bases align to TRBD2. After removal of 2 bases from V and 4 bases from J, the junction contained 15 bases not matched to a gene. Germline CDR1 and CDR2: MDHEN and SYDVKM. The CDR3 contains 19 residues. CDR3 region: CASSLPSETSGSYGYEQYF. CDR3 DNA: TGTGCCAGCAGTTTACCCTCTGAGACTAGCGGGAGTTACGGGTACGAGCAGTACTTC.